The 20 T cell receptor beta chains given below trace back to one sample, sequenced in a study of blood T cell repertoires in COVID-19. The assay was immunoSEQ multiplex PCR, and TCRdb's table has in-frame clones only and misses some. The sample records roughly 410,000 clones, about 91% being singletons. Sequencing was performed on peripheral blood. Source of these receptors: a woman in her 40s with COVID-19, enrolled during active disease.

This chain connects TRBV27 to TRBJ2-3; tentatively, D is TRBD2 (7 bases). The CDR3 runs to 15 residues. The germline V gene has CDR1 MNHEY and CDR2 SMNVEV (reference sequence). Trimming cost V 7 bases and J 2 bases, with 16 bases left between them. The CDR3 sequence is CASTMRGGSTDTQYF. The CDR3, as DNA: TGTGCCAGCACCATGAGGGGGGGCTCCACAGATACGCAGTATTTT.

The genes are TRBV6-2 or TRBV6-3 and TRBJ2-3, with a tentative D call TRBD2 (6 bases). The V end was cut by 5 bases, the J end by 6 bases, with 12 bases between. There are 13 residues in the CDR3. Germline CDR1 MNHEY, CDR2 SVGEGT. This CDR3 is CASSRDSVDTQYF. CDR3 bases: TGTGCCAGCAGTCGGGACTCCGTTGATACGCAGTATTTT.

This clone was recorded once. The chain is built from TRBV5-8 and TRBJ1-1; weak D call: TRBD1 (5 bases). Trimming stripped 4 bases from V and 9 bases from J, with 19 bases between. The germline CDR1 and CDR2 sequences are SGHTS and YDEGEE. The CDR3 totals 14 residues. CDR3 nucleotide sequence: TGTGCCAGCAGCCTGGACATCCAGAACGACAAAGCTTTCTTT. Amino acid sequence: CASSLDIQNDKAFF.

V usage is TRBV28 and J usage is TRBJ2-7, with D tentatively TRBD2 (5 bases). The CDR3 has 14 residues. CDR1 and CDR2 from the germline V gene are MDHEN and SYDVKM. The V gene lost 7 bases and the J gene lost 2 bases, with 15 bases spanning the gap. DNA for the CDR3: TGTGCCAGCAAGGTTCACGGGGAAGCCTACGAGCAGTACTTC. It yields the protein CASKVHGEAYEQYF.

V is TRBV4-3 and J is TRBJ1-2, with D possibly TRBD1 on 5 matching bases. Trimming left V 4 bases short and J 4 bases short, with 13 bases between. This CDR3 contains 14 residues. Looked up from germline, CDR1 is LGHNA and CDR2 is YSLEER. CDR3 sequence (DNA): TGCGCCAGCAGCCTCCTAACAGGTCTCTATGGCTACACCTTC. Translation gives CASSLLTGLYGYTF.

The chain has TRBV10-3 and TRBJ1-2; a possible D gene is TRBD1 (6 bases). Germline CDR1 and CDR2: ENHRY and SYGVKD. The CDR3 totals 15 residues. V was shortened by 5 bases and J by 2 bases, with 15 bases between the two germline ends. The DNA for the CDR3 is TGTGCCATCAGTTCCGTGGGGGGGGCAAACTATGGCTACACCTTC. It encodes CAISSVGGANYGYTF.

This clone was detected once. The rearrangement links TRBV7-9 to TRBJ1-2; TRBD1 agrees at 9 bases. Germline CDR1 SEHNR, CDR2 FQNEAQ (reference sequence). The CDR3 runs 15 residues. V lost 1 base and J lost 7; bases outside the gene matches: 7. The CDR3 is CASSLDRGPASGYTF. The CDR3 DNA reads TGTGCCAGCAGCTTAGACAGGGGGCCGGCTAGTGGCTACACCTTC.

V usage is TRBV4-2 and J usage is TRBJ1-2, with 10 positions matching TRBD1. Trimming took 2 bases from V and 4 from J; bases not matched to a gene: 4. The CDR3 loop spans 15 amino acids. Germline V lookup: CDR1 LGHNA, CDR2 YNFKEQ. The CDR3 loop reads CASSQIRDRGYGYTF. The CDR3 DNA is TGTGCCAGCAGCCAAATCCGGGACAGGGGCTATGGCTACACCTTC.

The V call is TRBV7-9, the J call TRBJ2-7; a weak D match, TRBD2 (6 bases). Germline V lookup: CDR1 SEHNR, CDR2 FQNEAQ (reference sequence). V lost 2 bases and J 0 bases, leaving 17 bases between the germline ends. This CDR3 has 17 amino acids. CDR3 coding DNA: TGTGCCAGCAGCTTATCGCTGGGACTCATCGCCTCCTACGAGCAGTACTTC. Residues: CASSLSLGLIASYEQYF.

V gene TRBV7-2 combines with J gene TRBJ2-1; 7 bases agree with TRBD1. This CDR3 comprises 17 residues. Trimming cost V 2 bases and J 1 base; bases outside gene matches: 8. From germline, CDR1 is SGHTA and CDR2 FQGNSA. CDR3 in amino acids: CASSLIPNRGSYNEQFF. The CDR3 nucleotides read TGTGCCAGCAGCTTAATTCCCAACAGGGGATCCTACAATGAGCAGTTCTTC.

The chain links TRBV7-9 to TRBJ1-4, with unresolved D. The V and J ends lost 2 bases and 2 bases respectively, with 15 bases between them. CDR1 SEHNR and CDR2 FQNEAQ come from the germline V gene (reference sequence). CDR3 size: 17 residues. CDR3 in amino acids: CASSLPDSQATNEKLFF. CDR3 in DNA: TGTGCCAGCAGCTTACCGGATTCCCAGGCTACTAATGAAAAACTGTTTTTT.

This clone was seen a handful of times. This same CDR3 is encoded by further DNA sequences in the sample. CDR3 in DNA: TGTGCCAGCAGCTTAACAGGGCGGAACACTGAAGCTTTCTTT. Amino acid sequence: CASSLTGRNTEAFF. The rearrangement joins TRBV5-6 to TRBJ1-1; D may be TRBD1 (6 bases). V lost 2 bases to trimming and J lost 1 base, with 9 bases between them. Germline CDR1 and CDR2: SGHDT and YYEEEE. CDR3 length: 14 amino acids.

V and J are TRBV2 and TRBJ2-7; no clear D gene. Germline assignment: CDR1 SNHLY and CDR2 FYNNEI. Trimming took off 4 bases at V and 6 bases at J, with 16 bases between the two ends. The CDR3 is made up of 14 amino acids. The CDR3 nucleotides read TGTGCCAGCAGTGCCCTTTGGAGTACGGGCGAGCAGTACTTC. This codes for CASSALWSTGEQYF.

V and J are TRBV7-2 and TRBJ2-7; TRBD2 agrees at 7 bases. The length of the CDR3 is 16 residues. V was clipped by 5 bases and J by 0 bases; unmatched bases: 10. Germline lookup yields CDR1 SGHTA and CDR2 FQGNSA. CDR3 nucleotides: TGTGCCAGCAGCCCCTGGGGCGGGAGTTTCTCCTACGAGCAGTACTTC. Translation: CASSPWGGSFSYEQYF.

The chain couples TRBV18 to TRBJ1-2; TRBD1 aligns across 8 bases. The CDR3 runs 15 residues. Trimming took 8 bases from V and 2 from J; bases not matched to a gene: 10. The germline V gene encodes CDR1 KGHSH and CDR2 LQKENI. CDR3 DNA: TGTGCCAGCACAGCTGCGACAGGGGAAAACTATGGCTACACCTTC. It encodes CASTAATGENYGYTF.

The V gene is TRBV6-2 or TRBV6-3, the J gene TRBJ1-4; unclear D gene. CDR1 is MNHEY and CDR2 is SVGEGT in the germline V gene. The CDR3 sequence is 14 residues long. Trimming left V 2 bases short and J 5 bases short, with 9 bases between. For the CDR3, the DNA is TGTGCCAGCAGTTACGGGCAGTTAAATGAAAAACTGTTTTTT. This encodes CASSYGQLNEKLFF.

The rearrangement links TRBV4-1 to TRBJ2-7; D uncertain. Per germline, CDR1 MGHRA and CDR2 YSYEKL. Trimming removed 0 bases at V and 4 bases at J, with 10 bases between. This CDR3 has 14 amino acids. CDR3 region: CASSQDINLYEQYF. The CDR3 coding sequence is TGCGCCAGCAGCCAAGATATTAACTTATACGAGCAGTACTTC.

The chain recombines TRBV10-3 with TRBJ2-1; TRBD2 might be the D (5 bases). This CDR3 spans 15 amino acids. Germline loops: CDR1 ENHRY, CDR2 SYGVKD. Deletions cut 10 bases from V and 0 bases from J, with 16 bases between. This CDR3 is CASGSHGSSYNEQFF. CDR3 nucleotides: TGTGCCAGCGGGTCACATGGGAGCTCCTACAATGAGCAGTTCTTC.

The rearrangement uses TRBV3-1 (or the pseudogene TRBV3-2) and TRBJ1-2, with D perhaps matching TRBD1 (5 bases). This CDR3 has 16 residues. Germline V lookup: CDR1 LGHDT, CDR2 YNNKEL (reference sequence). V was cut by 3 bases and J by 6 bases, with 20 bases left in between. This CDR3 reads CASSQARPQGVDGYTF. The DNA for the CDR3 is TGTGCCAGCAGCCAGGCTCGACCCCAGGGTGTCGATGGCTACACCTTC.

This chain connects TRBV28 to TRBJ2-1; tentative D call: TRBD1 (5 bases). CDR3 size: 12 residues. V lost 6 bases and J lost 9, with 12 bases in between. The germline V gene has CDR1 MDHEN and CDR2 SYDVKM. The CDR3 region is CASSHRKREQFF. DNA for the CDR3: TGTGCCAGCAGCCACAGGAAGCGTGAGCAGTTCTTC.